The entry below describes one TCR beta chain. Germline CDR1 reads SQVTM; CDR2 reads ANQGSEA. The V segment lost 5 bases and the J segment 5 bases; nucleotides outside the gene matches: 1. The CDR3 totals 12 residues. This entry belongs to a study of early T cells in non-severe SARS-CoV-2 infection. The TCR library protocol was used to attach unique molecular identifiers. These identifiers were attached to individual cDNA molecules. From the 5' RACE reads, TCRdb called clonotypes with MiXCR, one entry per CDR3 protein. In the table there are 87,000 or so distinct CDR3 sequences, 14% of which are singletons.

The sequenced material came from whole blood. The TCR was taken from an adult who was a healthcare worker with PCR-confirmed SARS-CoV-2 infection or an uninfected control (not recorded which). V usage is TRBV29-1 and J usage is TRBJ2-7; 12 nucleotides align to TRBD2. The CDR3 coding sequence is TGCAGCGTTAGGACTAGCGGGGACGAGCAGTACTTC. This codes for CSVRTSGDEQYF.